Described below is a single TCR beta chain sequence and its context. The data derive from a study of blood T cell repertoires in COVID-19. CDR1 and CDR2 from the germline V gene are KGHDR and SFDVKD. The CDR3 is made up of 16 amino acids. Trimming at V came to 5 bases and at J to 9 bases, leaving 12 bases not matched to a gene. This table comes from immunoSEQ multiplex PCR, and its TCRdb copy is limited to in-frame clones, with some not included. The table shows roughly 340,000 clones, with 87% occurring only once. Sequencing was done on a sample of PBMCs or T cells enriched from blood (not recorded which). This TCR derives from a man in his forties in a cohort exposed to, infected with or recovered from COVID-19 (not recorded which). V gene TRBV24-1 combines with J gene TRBJ1-6; 7 positions match TRBD1. The CDR3 DNA sequence: TGTGCCACCAGTGGTAACTCCGGGACAGTTACTTCACCCCTCCACTTT. Amino acid sequence: CATSGNSGTVTSPLHF.